These 22 T cell receptor beta chains share one sample of origin, sequenced in a study of CD8+ T cells in alopecia areata. The sequencing template was cDNA reverse transcribed from extracted RNA. Using immunoSEQ multiplex PCR, the repertoire was profiled, and TCRdb retains in-frame clones only, with some absent. The sample includes 150,000 to 200,000 clones, 50% to 65% of them seen just once. Sequenced sample: CD4+ T cells sorted from blood. These receptors all come from a human donor in good health.

V usage is TRBV25-1 and J usage is TRBJ2-7; 12 nucleotides align to TRBD2. The CDR3 spans 15 residues. In germline, CDR1 is MGHDK, CDR2 SYGVNS. Trimming at V came to 5 bases and at J to 1 base, leaving 3 bases not matched to a gene. CDR3 DNA: TGTGCCAGCAGTCAGACTAGCGGGGGTTCCTACGAGCAGTACTTC. Translated: CASSQTSGGSYEQYF.

The chain couples TRBV7-9 to TRBJ1-1; TRBD1 matches at 8 bases. Germline V gives CDR1 SEHNR, CDR2 FQNEAQ (reference sequence). The CDR3 length is 14 residues. With 4 bases clipped from V and 3 bases from J, the junction kept 4 bases outside the gene matches. This chain's CDR3 is CASSSSTGDTEAFF. DNA for the CDR3: TGTGCCAGCAGCTCGTCGACAGGGGACACTGAAGCTTTCTTT.

The chain recombines TRBV30 with TRBJ2-3; D gene uncertain. V was shortened by 0 bases and J by 14 bases, with 12 bases between the two germline ends. CDR1 and CDR2 (germline): GTSNPN, SVGIG (reference sequence). This CDR3 is built from 11 residues. The CDR3, as DNA: TGTGCCTGGAGTGTACTGTCCCAGTGGTATTTT. Residues: CAWSVLSQWYF.

This clone showed up just once. The rearrangement uses TRBV30 and TRBJ2-7; the D gene is possibly TRBD2 (5 bases). CDR3 length: 12 amino acids. Trimming removed 4 bases at V and 8 bases at J, with 15 bases between. Germline V gene lookup returns CDR1 GTSNPN and CDR2 SVGIG (reference sequence). The CDR3, as DNA: TGTGCCTGGACCCCCGCCCCCGGGAAGCAGTACTTC. Translating gives CAWTPAPGKQYF.

This rearrangement joins TRBV27 to TRBJ1-1; D remains ambiguous. Germline CDR1 reads MNHEY; CDR2 reads SMNVEV (reference sequence). V was clipped by 5 bases and J by 5 bases, with 12 bases between them. The CDR3 covers 13 residues. CDR3 loop: CASSLNFPTEAFF. In DNA, the CDR3 is TGTGCCAGCAGTCTAAATTTCCCGACTGAAGCTTTCTTT.

The V call is TRBV4-2, the J call TRBJ2-4, with D unclear. The V gene lost 0 bases and the J gene lost 4 bases, with 7 bases spanning the gap. The CDR3 is 14 amino acids. Per the germline V gene, CDR1 is LGHNA and CDR2 is YNFKEQ. CDR3: CASSQDHGKNIQYF. CDR3 nucleotide sequence: TGTGCCAGCAGCCAAGATCACGGGAAAAACATTCAGTACTTC.

The V and J genes are TRBV18 and TRBJ2-7; D unclear. CDR1 and CDR2 (germline): KGHSH, LQKENI. With 3 bases removed from V and 6 bases from J, the gap between germline ends came to 9 bases. This CDR3 contains 12 residues. CDR3 region: CASSPQLIEQYF. The CDR3 nucleotides are TGTGCCAGCTCACCTCAGTTGATCGAGCAGTACTTC.

The V gene is TRBV2, the J gene TRBJ1-4; 7 nucleotides align to TRBD1. The CDR3 is 15 residues long. Germline CDR1 SNHLY, CDR2 FYNNEI. With 4 bases clipped from V and 0 bases from J, the junction kept 2 bases outside the gene matches. The DNA for the CDR3 is TGTGCCAGCAGTGTTGGACAGGCAACTAATGAAAAACTGTTTTTT. Its translation is CASSVGQATNEKLFF.

The genes are TRBV29-1 and TRBJ2-2; 9 bases map to TRBD1. J lost 5 bases, V lost 5 bases, and 6 bases had no gene match. The length of the CDR3 is 14 residues. The germline V gene encodes CDR1 SQVTM and CDR2 ANQGSEA. CDR3 residues: CSVHTGGSTGELFF. In DNA, the CDR3 is TGCAGCGTTCACACAGGGGGCTCAACCGGGGAGCTGTTTTTT.

This sequence joins TRBV19 and TRBJ2-2, with unresolved D. The V end was cut by 5 bases, the J end by 7 bases, with 11 bases between. This CDR3 spans 13 amino acids. Looked up from germline, CDR1 is LNHDA and CDR2 is SQIVND (reference sequence). The CDR3 region has the DNA TGTGCCAGTAGTGAGAGACCCGGCGGGGAGCTGTTTTTT. Protein: CASSERPGGELFF.

The chain uses TRBV10-3 and TRBJ2-1; no reliable D call. In germline, CDR1 is ENHRY, CDR2 SYGVKD. V was cut by 3 bases and J by 0 bases, with 3 bases left in between. The CDR3 sequence is 13 residues long. CDR3 coding DNA: TGTGCCATCAGTGACACCTCCTACAATGAGCAGTTCTTC. This translates into CAISDTSYNEQFF.

The chain joins TRBV5-4 to TRBJ2-3; D may be TRBD2 (6 bases). Trimming took 3 bases from V and 10 from J, leaving 18 bases between them. This CDR3 has 14 residues. Germline V gene lookup returns CDR1 SGHNT and CDR2 YYREEE (reference sequence). CDR3 amino acids: CASSSRLVGDAQYF. In nucleotides, the CDR3 is TGTGCCAGCAGCTCTCGACTAGTTGGGGATGCGCAGTATTTT. The complete variable domain, with remaining parts taken from reference TRBV5-4 and TRBJ2-3, reads ETGVTQSPTHLIKTRGQQVTLRCSSQSGHNTVSWYQQALGQGPQFIFQYYREEENGRGNFPPRFSGLQFPNYSSELNVNALELDDSALYLCASSSRLVGDAQYFGPGTRLTVL.

The chain uses TRBV7-8 and TRBJ2-7; perhaps TRBD2 as D (5 bases). CDR1 is SGHVS, CDR2 FQNEAQ, per germline. The V gene lost 5 bases and the J gene lost 7 bases, with 27 bases spanning the gap. The CDR3 totals 17 residues. The CDR3 DNA sequence: TGTGCCAGCAGCCCACCGCCCCTGCCGAGTGGATCGGGGGAGCAGTACTTC. Amino acid sequence: CASSPPPLPSGSGEQYF. The full variable domain, in which reference TRBV7-8 and TRBJ2-7 provide the parts outside the CDR3, is GAGVSQSPRYKVAKRGQDVALRCDPISGHVSLFWYQQALGQGPEFLTYFQNEAQLDKSGLPSDRFFAERPEGSVSTLKIQRTQQEDSAVYLCASSPPPLPSGSGEQYFGPGTRLTVT.

The CDR3 coding sequence is TGTGCCAGCAGCTTGGGACAGCCCCGGAACACTGAAGCTTTCTTT. Residues: CASSLGQPRNTEAFF. J is TRBJ1-1 and V is TRBV5-6; TRBD1 might be the D (5 bases). The germline V and J ends were trimmed by 0 bases and 1 base, with 10 bases remaining between them. This CDR3 contains 15 residues. In germline, CDR1 is SGHDT, CDR2 YYEEEE.

This clone was observed a handful of times. V and J are TRBV30 and TRBJ1-2; D is uncertain. The CDR3 sequence is 12 residues long. V was pared by 3 bases and J by 4 bases, with 9 bases between. The germline gives CDR1 GTSNPN, CDR2 SVGIG (reference sequence). DNA for the CDR3: TGTGCCTGGAGCAGGATAGCCTATGGCTACACCTTC. It translates to CAWSRIAYGYTF.

This rearrangement joins TRBV28 to TRBJ2-1; tentative D call: TRBD1 (6 bases). The germline V gene has CDR1 MDHEN and CDR2 SYDVKM. The CDR3 covers 10 residues. Trimming removed 10 bases from V and 7 bases from J, with 8 bases in between. The CDR3 DNA sequence: TGTGCCACCAGGGGTAATGAGCAGTTCTTC. Translated, it gives CATRGNEQFF.

CDR3 amino acids: CASSPRGTHEQYF. CDR3 coding DNA: TGTGCCAGCAGTCCCCGGGGAACCCACGAGCAGTACTTC. The chain uses TRBV6-6 and TRBJ2-7; possible D gene TRBD2, 5 bases. Between the trimmed V and J ends, which lost 5 bases and 5 bases, there was a span of 13 bases. Germline values: CDR1 MNHNY, CDR2 SVGAGI (reference sequence). The CDR3 consists of 13 residues.

This clone has only a few counts. For the CDR3, the DNA is TGCAGCGCTTCCTCGGGAGTGAACGAGCAGTACTTC. This gives the protein CSASSGVNEQYF. The gene calls are TRBV29-1 and TRBJ2-7; perhaps TRBD2 as D (6 bases). V lost 7 bases and J 5 bases, leaving 15 bases between the germline ends. This CDR3 region has 12 residues. CDR1 is SQVTM and CDR2 is ANQGSEA in the germline V gene.

Turning to this clone: Other nucleotide sequences in the sample specify the same CDR3. The J gene is TRBJ2-7, the V gene TRBV29-1; 11 bases fit TRBD1. V gave up 6 bases and J gave up 1 base; unmatched junction bases: 2. The CDR3 has 13 residues. CDR1 and CDR2 from the germline V gene are SQVTM and ANQGSEA. The CDR3: CSVGDRGSYEQYF. CDR3 sequence (DNA): TGCAGCGTAGGGGACAGGGGGTCCTACGAGCAGTACTTC.

This clone was counted between two and nine times. This chain connects TRBV25-1 to TRBJ2-7, with 7 bases identical to TRBD1. From germline, CDR1 is MGHDK and CDR2 SYGVNS. Germline trimming cut 6 bases from V and 2 bases from J; bases unmatched to any gene: 4. The CDR3 extends over 13 amino acids. This CDR3 is CASRGQSAYEQYF. CDR3 DNA sequence: TGTGCCAGCAGGGGACAGTCAGCCTACGAGCAGTACTTC.

The chain joins TRBV5-1 to TRBJ1-1, with D perhaps matching TRBD1 (6 bases). Trimming cost V 0 bases and J 6 bases, with 18 bases left between them. Germline CDR1 is SGHRS and CDR2 is YFSETQ. The CDR3 runs 16 residues. CDR3 nucleotide sequence: TGCGCCAGCAGCTTGGACCCCGCGGGCAGGGGAGCTGAAGCTTTCTTT. This sequence encodes CASSLDPAGRGAEAFF.

The chain carries TRBV27 and TRBJ2-7; the match to TRBD2 covers 11 bases. Germline CDR1 MNHEY, CDR2 SMNVEV (reference sequence). This CDR3 is built from 14 residues. V shed 2 bases, J shed 6 bases, and the junction held 3 bases outside the gene matches. CDR3 region: CASSLVTSGTEQYF. Written as DNA, the CDR3 is TGTGCCAGCAGTTTAGTGACTAGCGGGACCGAGCAGTACTTC.